This TCR beta chain was identified in a study of T cell repertoires in cytomegalovirus infection. Across the whole study: Well-studied HLA-B-restricted CMV epitopes were used in the study alongside recently identified HLA-C-restricted ones. Through public TCR beta signatures, both CMV infection and matching HLA type were indicated.

Findings and caveats of the study: Adding up the frequency of public TCR beta families identified people who carried CMV plus the relevant HLA. HLA-C-restricted, CMV-specific TCR beta clonotypes were dominant ex vivo.

This CDR3 comprises 16 residues. Per the germline V gene, CDR1 is MGHRA and CDR2 is YSYEKL. Trimming left V 1 base short and J 2 bases short, with 14 bases between. In TCRdb, the reads were re-called with MiXCR into one record per CDR3 protein. The sample lists about 900,000 distinct CDR3 sequences; less than 40% were seen once. As regards this clonotype: As yet, its antigen is unknown.

The clonotype comes from a human donor in good health (CMV status not recorded). Some clones in this sample may be carry-over from other donors' samples. This specimen was cultured CD8+ T cells from PBMCs, taken from culture after CMV antigen stimulation. The chain carries TRBV4-1 and TRBJ2-5; tentatively, D is TRBD1 or TRBD2 (5 bases each). The CDR3 loop reads CASSQVQGVGQETQYF. Written as DNA, the CDR3 is TGCGCCAGCAGCCAAGTGCAGGGAGTGGGACAAGAGACCCAGTACTTC.